This T cell receptor (beta chain) derives from a study of low-dose radiotherapy and immunotherapy resistance in tumors. As for the study in general: Patients were given intravenous nivolumab 240 mg every two weeks plus ipilimumab 1 mg/kg every six weeks. Daily oral aspirin at 300 mg began on cycle 1 day 1 and lasted four cycles.

In its sample, this clonotype was seen many times. Both TCRalpha and TCRbeta chains were reverse transcribed with V-gene-specific primers. TCR amplification involved about 18 PCR cycles with a constant-region primer and V-primer adapter. TCRdb re-derived calls from the reads in MiXCR, one entry per CDR3 protein. The sample includes about 44,000 distinct CDR3 sequences, around 25% seen only once; the top ten take over 9%. Time point noted: after trial treatment. Sample treatment: LDRT plus nivolumab, ipilimumab, low-dose cyclophosphamide and aspirin (RACIN trial). CDR1 is DFQATT and CDR2 is SNEGSKA in the germline V gene (reference sequence). The CDR3 totals 15 residues. The V gene end was trimmed by 3 bases and the J gene end by 0 bases; junction bases not matched to a gene: 5.

The TCR comes from a male donor with prostate cancer. Sequenced here: PBMCs, sampled after low-dose radiotherapy plus immunotherapy. V gene TRBV20-1 combines with J gene TRBJ2-7, with 10 bases identical to TRBD2. CDR3 DNA sequence: TGCAGTGCTAGGGGCACTAGCGGGGACTCCTACGAGCAGTACTTC. It is translated as CSARGTSGDSYEQYF.